This entry features one TCR beta chain sequence. Its antigen remains unknown. Within the sample, other DNA sequences also encode this same CDR3. Looked up from germline, CDR1 is MNHEY and CDR2 is SVGAGI. V lost 4 bases and J lost 6, with 7 bases in between. This CDR3 is built from 11 residues. Clones were read by immunoSEQ multiplex PCR, and TCRdb kept only the in-frame ones, dropping some. The data hold roughly 92,000 clones, with roughly nine tenths observed a single time. This entry belongs to a study of graft-versus-host responses after intestinal transplantation. Overall study context: Multivisceral, liver-intestinal, or isolated intestinal transplants were performed in recipients. Induction using anti-thymocyte globulin, followed by tacrolimus and steroids for roughly 3 years, was given to all recipients. General study results and limits: GvH clonotypes were identified within recipient marrow, with a subset emerging first in ileum or blood.

This sequence originates from a human donor who received an intestinal transplant. This chain uses TRBV6-5 with TRBJ2-7; D is possibly TRBD2 (6 bases). The material was unstimulated CD4+ T cells sorted from spleen or lymph node cells, obtained before intestinal transplant. Written as DNA, the CDR3 is TGTGCCAGCAGTTTGGGGGGCGAGCAGTACTTC. Encoded protein: CASSLGGEQYF.